The 8 T cell receptor beta chains reported below all come from one sample, sequenced in a study of cytomegalovirus exposure and HLA in healthy donors. The PCR ran on 60 Vbeta and 13 Jbeta primers. Generated by immunoSEQ multiplex PCR, the TCRdb table keeps only in-frame clones and is missing some. This sample yields roughly 100,000 clones, of which roughly 70% are seen a single time; about 3.5% belongs to the top ten. Material for sequencing was PBMCs. The receptor set was obtained from a woman in her forties or fifties in good health and CMV-seronegative.

The rearrangement joins TRBV5-1 to TRBJ2-5; 7 bases are a match to TRBD1. CDR3 length equals 17 residues. Germline loops: CDR1 SGHRS, CDR2 YFSETQ. J was trimmed by 7 bases and V by 0 bases; bases with no gene match: 15. The DNA of the CDR3 is TGCGCCAGCAGCTTGGAGCCACCACAGGGGAGAGTAGGGACCCAGTACTTC. It yields the protein CASSLEPPQGRVGTQYF.

The V gene is TRBV4-1, the J gene TRBJ2-7; weak D call: TRBD1 (5 bases). V was pared by 4 bases and J by 0 bases, with 22 bases between. Germline V gene data show CDR1 as MGHRA and CDR2 as YSYEKL. This CDR3 region has 18 residues. In DNA form, the CDR3 reads TGCGCCAGCAGCCTCCAGGGCCTCATAGGACGCTACTCCTACGAGCAGTACTTC. This sequence encodes CASSLQGLIGRYSYEQYF.

The chain joins TRBV18 to TRBJ2-3, with 9 bases identical to TRBD2. The germline CDR1 and CDR2 sequences are KGHSH and LQKENI. CDR3 length: 15 amino acids. J gave up 3 bases and V 4 bases, and 5 bases lay outside the gene matches. CDR3 sequence (DNA): TGTGCCAGCTCACTGTTAGCGGGGGAAACAGATACGCAGTATTTT. It specifies CASSLLAGETDTQYF.

CDR3: CASSLIGGSGGELFF. Written as DNA, the CDR3 is TGTGCCAGCAGCTTAATCGGCGGATCTGGCGGGGAGCTGTTTTTT. This chain links TRBV11-2 with TRBJ2-2; no clear D gene. Germline V gene sequence: CDR1 SGHAT, CDR2 FQNNGV. Trimming cost V 2 bases and J 7 bases, with 14 bases left between them. The CDR3 contains 15 residues. The full variable domain, completed using reference TRBV11-2 and TRBJ2-2, is EAGVAQSPRYKIIEKRQSVAFWCNPISGHATLYWYQQILGQGPKLLIQFQNNGVVDDSQLPKDRFSAERLKGVDSTLKIQPAKLEDSAVYLCASSLIGGSGGELFFGEGSRLTVL.

This chain uses TRBV23-1 with TRBJ1-5, with D possibly TRBD1 on 6 matching bases. TRBV23-1 is assigned to the ORF class and has an uncertain function. CDR3 length: 17 amino acids. Trimming shortened V by 2 bases and J by 4 bases, and 18 bases separated the two germline ends. The CDR3 DNA follows: TGCGCCAGCAGTCAACCACCTACCGGGACACGGAATCAGCCCCAGCATTTT. This encodes CASSQPPTGTRNQPQHF.

The chain is built from TRBV5-1 and TRBJ2-7; 10 nucleotides agree with TRBD1. This CDR3 region has 13 residues. Losses at the gene ends were 0 bases for V and 6 bases for J; bases not matched to a gene: 0. In germline, CDR1 is SGHRS, CDR2 YFSETQ. DNA of the CDR3: TGCGCCAGCAGCTTGGGGACAGGGGGCGAGCAGTACTTC. Translation gives CASSLGTGGEQYF.

This sequence joins TRBV7-8 and TRBJ2-7, with D possibly being TRBD1 (6 bases). V dropped 6 bases and J dropped 3 bases, with 15 bases sitting between them. CDR3 length equals 14 residues. The germline CDR1 and CDR2 sequences are SGHVS and FQNEAQ. CDR3 sequence: CASRPGHVDYEQYF. CDR3 nucleotides: TGTGCCAGCAGACCGGGACACGTTGACTACGAGCAGTACTTC.

The rearrangement joins TRBV29-1 to TRBJ2-3; 9 nucleotides match TRBD1. Germline lookup yields CDR1 SQVTM and CDR2 ANQGSEA. The CDR3 extends over 17 amino acids. The ends lost 6 bases at V and 5 bases at J; junction bases unmatched: 18. CDR3 in DNA: TGCAGCGTCGGAGGGTTCCTACGAAGACAGGGGGAAGATACGCAGTATTTT. It yields the protein CSVGGFLRRQGEDTQYF.